This is a list of T cell receptor beta chains from one sample in a study of identical twins. Each CDR3 protein gets one entry after TCRdb re-called the 5' RACE reads with MiXCR. The profile shows approximately 890,000 distinct CDR3 sequences, around an eighth of them singletons. These data were also reused for a study on yellow fever vaccine responses in identical twins.

The specimen sequenced was PBMCs. Receptors were obtained from a young woman in good health. CDR3s include the opening cysteine and the closing phenylalanine or tryptophan. A D gene is named only where the DNA matches it firmly. Where a row states a size, it is once, few, many or the class of an expanded clone; other rows omit it.

d_call j_call clone_size v_call cdr3_aa cdr3_nt
. TRBJ1-2 . TRBV6-1 CASSMPGALYGYTF TGTGCCAGCAGCATGCCAGGGGCGCTCTATGGCTACACCTTC
. TRBJ2-1 many TRBV9 CASSTLPGKGNEQFF TGTGCCAGCAGCACCTTGCCAGGGAAAGGGAATGAGCAGTTCTTC
TRBD1 TRBJ1-6 . TRBV5-5 CASSLETGGVNSPLHF TGTGCCAGCAGCTTGGAGACAGGGGGCGTTAATTCACCCCTCCACTTT
. TRBJ1-5 few TRBV6-1 CASRDDGYSNQPQHF TGTGCCAGCAGGGACGACGGCTATAGCAATCAGCCCCAGCATTTT
. TRBJ2-2 . TRBV20-1 CSARVFGGQGTGELFF TGCAGTGCTAGAGTATTCGGGGGGCAAGGCACCGGGGAGCTGTTTTTT
TRBD1 TRBJ2-2 . TRBV7-9 CASSSGDRGWNTGELFF TGTGCCAGCAGCTCCGGAGACAGGGGGTGGAACACCGGGGAGCTGTTTTTT
. TRBJ2-1 few TRBV20-1 CSARPGTNEQFF TGCAGTGCTAGACCAGGTACCAATGAGCAGTTCTTC
. TRBJ1-1 many TRBV12-3/TRBV12-4 CASSSTPNTEAFF TGTGCCAGCAGTTCCACACCGAACACTGAAGCTTTCTTT
. TRBJ2-3 many TRBV7-3 CASRPTPGSTDTQYF TGTGCCAGCAGGCCTACCCCCGGGAGCACAGATACGCAGTATTTT
TRBD2 TRBJ2-7 few TRBV5-1 CASSLAGTTEQYF TGCGCCAGCAGCTTGGCCGGGACTACCGAGCAGTACTTC
TRBD2 TRBJ2-7 many TRBV24-1 CATSAAGDTYEQYF TGTGCCACCAGTGCTGCGGGAGACACCTACGAGCAGTACTTC
TRBD1 TRBJ2-1 many TRBV24-1 CATSDKTGGTYNEQFF TGTGCCACCAGTGATAAGACAGGGGGGACCTACAATGAGCAGTTCTTC
TRBD1 TRBJ2-1 few TRBV5-5 CASSYDRGSSYNEQFF TGTGCCAGCAGCTACGACAGGGGAAGCTCCTACAATGAGCAGTTCTTC
TRBD2 TRBJ2-3 many TRBV12-3/TRBV12-4 CASSFGTTTDTQYF TGTGCCAGCAGTTTCGGGACTACCACAGATACGCAGTATTTT
. TRBJ2-1 many TRBV7-9 CASSLDYGEQFF TGTGCCAGCAGCTTAGACTACGGAGAGCAGTTCTTC
TRBD2 TRBJ2-7 few TRBV12-3/TRBV12-4 CASSLAGRVTDYEQYF TGTGCCAGCAGTTTAGCGGGGAGGGTGACGGACTACGAGCAGTACTTC
. TRBJ1-1 few TRBV28 CASRLNPGGGTEAFF TGTGCCAGCAGGCTAAACCCGGGAGGGGGCACTGAAGCTTTCTTT
. TRBJ2-5 few TRBV6-2/TRBV6-3 CASSYNFQETQYF TGTGCCAGCAGTTACAACTTCCAAGAGACCCAGTACTTC
TRBD2 TRBJ2-1 . TRBV11-3 CASSTFGRAGVNEQFF TGTGCCAGCAGCACCTTCGGGCGGGCGGGAGTCAATGAGCAGTTCTTC
TRBD2 TRBJ2-5 . TRBV5-4 CASSSASGLSEKTQYF TGTGCCAGCAGCAGCGCTAGCGGTCTCTCGGAAAAGACCCAGTACTTC
TRBD2 TRBJ2-1 . TRBV2 CASSEDSGRAREQFF TGTGCCAGCAGTGAGGATAGCGGGAGGGCAAGAGAGCAGTTCTTC
. TRBJ2-7 . TRBV3-1 CASSQFSLTDEQYF TGTGCCAGCAGCCAGTTCTCCTTGACCGACGAGCAGTACTTC
. TRBJ1-2 few TRBV10-3 CAISEATAWGRSGYTF TGTGCCATCAGTGAAGCGACAGCCTGGGGGCGTAGCGGCTACACCTTC
TRBD1 TRBJ2-5 many TRBV5-1 CASSSLTQGYQETQYF TGCGCCAGCAGCTCCCTGACACAGGGGTACCAAGAGACCCAGTACTTC
. TRBJ2-1 . TRBV5-5 CASSLERATPGEQFF TGTGCCAGCAGCTTGGAGCGGGCTACGCCAGGGGAGCAGTTCTTC
. TRBJ1-2 . TRBV12-3/TRBV12-4 CASSFRVYFDGYTF TGTGCCAGCAGTTTCAGGGTTTATTTCGATGGCTACACCTTC
TRBD1 TRBJ2-1 . TRBV7-9 CASSKNQGARDNEQFF TGTGCCAGCAGCAAGAATCAGGGGGCACGGGACAATGAGCAGTTCTTC